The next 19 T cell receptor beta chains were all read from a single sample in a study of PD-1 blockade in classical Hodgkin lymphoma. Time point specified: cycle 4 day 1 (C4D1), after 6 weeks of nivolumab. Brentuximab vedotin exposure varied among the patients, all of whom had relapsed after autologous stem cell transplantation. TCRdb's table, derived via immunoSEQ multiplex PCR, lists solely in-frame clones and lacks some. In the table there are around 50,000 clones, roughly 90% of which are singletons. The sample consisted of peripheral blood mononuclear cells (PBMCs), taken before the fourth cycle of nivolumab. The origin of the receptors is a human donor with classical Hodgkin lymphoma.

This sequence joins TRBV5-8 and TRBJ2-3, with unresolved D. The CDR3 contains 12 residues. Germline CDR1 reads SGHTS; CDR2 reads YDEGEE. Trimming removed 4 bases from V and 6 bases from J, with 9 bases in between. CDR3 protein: CASSPRTDTQYF. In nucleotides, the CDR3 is TGTGCCAGCAGCCCGAGGACGGATACGCAGTATTTT.

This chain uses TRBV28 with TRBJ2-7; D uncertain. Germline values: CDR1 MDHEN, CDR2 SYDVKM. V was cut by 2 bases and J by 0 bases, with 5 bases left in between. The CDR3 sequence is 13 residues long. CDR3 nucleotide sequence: TGTGCCAGCAGTTTAAGTCCCTCCTACGAGCAGTACTTC. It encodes CASSLSPSYEQYF.

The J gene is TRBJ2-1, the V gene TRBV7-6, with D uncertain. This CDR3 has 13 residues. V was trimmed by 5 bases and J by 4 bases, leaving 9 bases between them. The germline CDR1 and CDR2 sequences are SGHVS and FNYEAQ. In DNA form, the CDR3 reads TGTGCCAGCAGCCCCTCGTCTTACAATGAGCAGTTCTTC. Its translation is CASSPSSYNEQFF.

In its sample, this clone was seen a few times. In nucleotides, the CDR3 is TGTGCCATCAGTGGGGATCCCACTGAAGCTTTCTTT. This translates into CAISGDPTEAFF. The genes are TRBV10-3 and TRBJ1-1; no clear D gene. Trimming took 4 bases from V and 4 from J, leaving 7 bases between them. In germline, CDR1 is ENHRY, CDR2 SYGVKD. CDR3 size: 12 residues.

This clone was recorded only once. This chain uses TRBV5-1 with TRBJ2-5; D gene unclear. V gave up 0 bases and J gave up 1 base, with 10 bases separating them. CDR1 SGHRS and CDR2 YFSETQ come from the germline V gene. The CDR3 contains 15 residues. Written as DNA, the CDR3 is TGCGCCAGCAGCTTGGCCCTATGGATCCAAGAGACCCAGTACTTC. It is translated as CASSLALWIQETQYF.

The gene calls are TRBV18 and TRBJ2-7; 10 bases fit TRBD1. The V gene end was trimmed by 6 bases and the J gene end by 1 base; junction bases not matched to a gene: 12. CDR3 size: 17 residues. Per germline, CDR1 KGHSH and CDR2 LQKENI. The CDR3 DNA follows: TGTGCCAGCTCCGGCAAACCGGGACAGGGGCTTTCCTACGAGCAGTACTTC. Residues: CASSGKPGQGLSYEQYF. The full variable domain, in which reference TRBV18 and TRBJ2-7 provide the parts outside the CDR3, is NAGVMQNPRHLVRRRGQEARLRCSPMKGHSHVYWYRQLPEEGLKFMVYLQKENIIDESGMPKERFSAEFPKEGPSILRIQQVVRGDSAAYFCASSGKPGQGLSYEQYFGPGTRLTVT.

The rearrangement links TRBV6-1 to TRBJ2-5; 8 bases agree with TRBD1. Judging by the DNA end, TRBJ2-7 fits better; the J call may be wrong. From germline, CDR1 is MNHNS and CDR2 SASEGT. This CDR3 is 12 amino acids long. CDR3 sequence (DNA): TGTGCCAGCAGGAGGACAGGGTACGAGCAGTACTTC. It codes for CASRRTGYEQYF.

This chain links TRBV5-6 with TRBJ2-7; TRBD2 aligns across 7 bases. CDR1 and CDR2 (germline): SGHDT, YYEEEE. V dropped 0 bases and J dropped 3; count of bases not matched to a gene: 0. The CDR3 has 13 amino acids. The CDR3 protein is CASSLGEGYEQYF. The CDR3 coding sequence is TGTGCCAGCAGCTTGGGGGAGGGCTACGAGCAGTACTTC.

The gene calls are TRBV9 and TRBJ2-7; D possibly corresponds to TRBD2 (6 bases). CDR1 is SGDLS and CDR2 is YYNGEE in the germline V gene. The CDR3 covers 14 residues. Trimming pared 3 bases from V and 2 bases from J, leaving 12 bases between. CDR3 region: CASSAGPGAYEQYF. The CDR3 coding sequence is TGTGCCAGCAGCGCGGGCCCGGGAGCCTACGAGCAGTACTTC.

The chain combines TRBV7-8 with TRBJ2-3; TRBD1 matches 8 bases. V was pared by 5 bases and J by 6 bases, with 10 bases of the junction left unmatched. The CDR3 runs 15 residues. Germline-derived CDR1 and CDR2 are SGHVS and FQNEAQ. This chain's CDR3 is CASSDTGTGTDTQYF. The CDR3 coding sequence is TGTGCCAGCAGCGATACCGGGACAGGAACGGATACGCAGTATTTT.

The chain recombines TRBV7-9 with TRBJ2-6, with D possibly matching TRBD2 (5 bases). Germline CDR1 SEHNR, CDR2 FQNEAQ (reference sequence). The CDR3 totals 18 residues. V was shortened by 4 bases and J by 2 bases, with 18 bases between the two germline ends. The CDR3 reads CASSSRWEILPGANVLTF. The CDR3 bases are TGTGCCAGCAGCTCCCGGTGGGAGATACTTCCTGGGGCCAACGTCCTGACTTTC.

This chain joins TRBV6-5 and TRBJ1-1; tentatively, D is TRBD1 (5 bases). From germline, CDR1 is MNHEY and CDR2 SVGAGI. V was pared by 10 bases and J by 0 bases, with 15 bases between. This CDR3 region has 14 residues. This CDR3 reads CATNPGNMNTEAFF. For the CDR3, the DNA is TGTGCCACGAACCCAGGGAACATGAACACTGAAGCTTTCTTT.

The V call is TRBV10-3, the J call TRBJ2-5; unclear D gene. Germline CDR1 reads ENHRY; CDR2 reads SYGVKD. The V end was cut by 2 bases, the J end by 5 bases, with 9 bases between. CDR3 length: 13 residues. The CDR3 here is CAISERNSETQYF. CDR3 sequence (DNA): TGTGCCATCAGTGAGAGAAATTCCGAGACCCAGTACTTC.

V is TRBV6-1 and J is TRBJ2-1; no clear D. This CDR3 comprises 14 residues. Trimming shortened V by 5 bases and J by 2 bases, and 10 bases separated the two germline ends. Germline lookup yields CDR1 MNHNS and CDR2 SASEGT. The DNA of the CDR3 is TGTGCCAGCAGTATGACTGATACCTACAATGAGCAGTTCTTC. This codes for CASSMTDTYNEQFF.

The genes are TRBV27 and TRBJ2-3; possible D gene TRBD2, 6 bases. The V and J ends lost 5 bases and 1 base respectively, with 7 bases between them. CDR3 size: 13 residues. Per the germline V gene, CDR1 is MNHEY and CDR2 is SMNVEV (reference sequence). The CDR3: CASSTSRTDTQYF. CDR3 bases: TGTGCCAGCAGTACTAGCCGCACAGATACGCAGTATTTT.

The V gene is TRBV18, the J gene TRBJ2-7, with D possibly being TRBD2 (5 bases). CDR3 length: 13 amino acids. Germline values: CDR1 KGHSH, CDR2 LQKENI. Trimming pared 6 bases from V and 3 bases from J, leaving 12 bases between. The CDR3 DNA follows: TGTGCCAGCTCGCCCGGGGTCTACTACGAGCAGTACTTC. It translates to CASSPGVYYEQYF.

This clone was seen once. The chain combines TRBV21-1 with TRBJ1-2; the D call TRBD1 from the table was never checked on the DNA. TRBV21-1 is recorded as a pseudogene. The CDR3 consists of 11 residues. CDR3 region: CASSVHDGYTF. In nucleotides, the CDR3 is TGTGCCAGCAGCGTACATGATGGCTACACCTTC.

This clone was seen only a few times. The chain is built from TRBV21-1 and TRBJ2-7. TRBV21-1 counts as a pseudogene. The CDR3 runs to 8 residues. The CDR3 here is CARNEQYF. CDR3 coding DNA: TGTGCCAGGAACGAGCAGTACTTC.

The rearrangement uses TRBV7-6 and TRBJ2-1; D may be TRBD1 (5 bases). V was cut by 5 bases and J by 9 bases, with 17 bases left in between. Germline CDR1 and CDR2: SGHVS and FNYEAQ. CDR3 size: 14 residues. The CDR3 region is CASSVGVTASEQFF. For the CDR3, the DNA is TGTGCCAGCAGCGTTGGTGTGACAGCTAGTGAGCAGTTCTTC.